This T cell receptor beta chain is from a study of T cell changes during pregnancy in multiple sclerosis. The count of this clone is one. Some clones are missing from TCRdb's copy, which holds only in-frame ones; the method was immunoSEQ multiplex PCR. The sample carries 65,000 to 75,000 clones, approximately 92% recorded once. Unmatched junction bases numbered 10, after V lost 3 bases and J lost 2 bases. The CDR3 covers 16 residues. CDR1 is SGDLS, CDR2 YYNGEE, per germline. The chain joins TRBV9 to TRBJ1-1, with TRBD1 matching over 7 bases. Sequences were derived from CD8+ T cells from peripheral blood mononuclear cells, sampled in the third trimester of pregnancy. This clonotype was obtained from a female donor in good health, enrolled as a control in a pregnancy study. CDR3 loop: CASSAPRDSSNTEAFF. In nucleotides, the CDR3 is TGTGCCAGCAGCGCCCCCCGGGACAGTTCCAACACTGAAGCTTTCTTT.